Following are 17 T cell receptor beta chains from one sample sequenced in a study of T cell responses to AZD1222 COVID-19 vaccine. Profiling relied on immunoSEQ multiplex PCR, and the TCRdb table lists in-frame clones only, not all of them. The table shows about 120,000 clones, with about 92% occurring only once. The material was peripheral blood, obtained on day 0 of AZD1222 vaccination. These TCRs come from an adult in good health.

This sequence joins TRBV6-2 or TRBV6-3 and TRBJ2-7; 9 bases are shared with TRBD2. CDR1 is MNHEY, CDR2 SVGEGT, per germline. The V segment lost 2 bases and the J segment 4 bases; nucleotides outside the gene matches: 9. The length of the CDR3 is 16 residues. The CDR3 DNA reads TGTGCCAGCAGTTACGGCGAGCGGGGGGCCGGGTACGAGCAGTACTTC. Protein sequence: CASSYGERGAGYEQYF.

The chain recombines TRBV28 with TRBJ2-2; a possible D gene is TRBD2 (7 bases). This CDR3 has 15 residues. V dropped 2 bases and J dropped 4 bases, with 11 bases sitting between them. Germline lookup yields CDR1 MDHEN and CDR2 SYDVKM. CDR3 in amino acids: CASSLIGGGTGELFF. CDR3 bases: TGTGCCAGCAGTTTAATAGGGGGGGGCACCGGGGAGCTGTTTTTT.

The rearrangement uses TRBV7-2 and TRBJ1-5; tentative D call: TRBD1 (5 bases). The CDR3 has 13 residues. Germline V lookup: CDR1 SGHTA, CDR2 FQGNSA. V lost 1 base and J 7 bases, leaving 8 bases between the germline ends. The CDR3 nucleotides read TGTGCCAGCAGCTTAGGGGGCCGCCAGCCCCAGCATTTT. Translated, it gives CASSLGGRQPQHF.

The chain recombines TRBV5-6 with TRBJ2-7; 10 bases map to TRBD2. Germline CDR1 reads SGHDT; CDR2 reads YYEEEE. Trimming took 5 bases from V and 6 from J; bases not matched to a gene: 14. The length of the CDR3 is 16 residues. The CDR3 sequence: CASSLQGLARVGEQYF. Here the CDR3 DNA reads TGTGCCAGCAGTTTGCAGGGACTAGCGAGGGTCGGCGAGCAGTACTTC.

To note about this clone: Other DNA sequences from this sample encode an identical CDR3 as well. V gene TRBV2 combines with J gene TRBJ2-1; D is uncertain. The germline V gene encodes CDR1 SNHLY and CDR2 FYNNEI. This CDR3 spans 11 amino acids. V was shortened by 2 bases and J by 4 bases, with 0 bases between the two germline ends. The CDR3 region has the DNA TGTGCCAGCAGTGAATACAATGAGCAGTTCTTC. This codes for CASSEYNEQFF.

The J gene is TRBJ2-2, the V gene TRBV4-3; maybe TRBD2 (7 bases). The CDR3 loop spans 19 amino acids. The germline V gene encodes CDR1 LGHNA and CDR2 YSLEER. The germline V and J ends were trimmed by 1 base and 3 bases, with 21 bases remaining between them. CDR3 protein: CASSQVGGGDSPHTGELFF. DNA for the CDR3: TGCGCCAGCAGCCAAGTAGGGGGGGGTGACTCGCCCCACACCGGGGAGCTGTTTTTT.

The gene calls are TRBV7-9 and TRBJ1-2, with D possibly TRBD1 on 5 matching bases. V lost 1 base and J lost 0, with 12 bases in between. CDR1 is SEHNR, CDR2 FQNEAQ, per germline (reference sequence). The CDR3 sequence is 16 residues long. DNA of the CDR3: TGTGCCAGCAGCTTAGTAGAGACAGAAGCTAACTATGGCTACACCTTC. Protein product: CASSLVETEANYGYTF. Drawing the rest from reference TRBV7-9 and TRBJ1-2, the complete variable domain is DTGVSQNPRHKITKRGQNVTFRCDPISEHNRLYWYRQTLGQGPEFLTYFQNEAQLEKSRLLSDRFSAERPKGSFSTLEIQRTEQGDSAMYLCASSLVETEANYGYTFGSGTRLTVV.

V is TRBV6-5 and J is TRBJ2-5; tentatively, D is TRBD1 or TRBD2 (5 bases each). This CDR3 spans 15 amino acids. Trimming took 4 bases from V and 5 from J, leaving 17 bases between them. Germline-derived CDR1 and CDR2 are MNHEY and SVGAGI. The CDR3 DNA reads as TGTGCCAGCAGTTCTAGGGACGGGGCCAGGGAGACCCAGTACTTC. Encoded protein: CASSSRDGARETQYF.

This chain connects TRBV6-5 to TRBJ1-6; a possible D gene is TRBD1 (5 bases). The CDR3 is 14 residues long. V dropped 7 bases and J dropped 6 bases, with 13 bases sitting between them. Germline CDR1 MNHEY, CDR2 SVGAGI. The CDR3 protein is CASKLGLLNSPLHF. For the CDR3, the DNA is TGTGCCAGCAAGCTGGGGCTACTTAATTCACCCCTCCACTTT.

This chain links TRBV6-2 or TRBV6-3 with TRBJ2-7; D not resolved. CDR1 and CDR2 (germline): MNHEY, SVGEGT. With 5 bases removed from V and 2 bases from J, the gap between germline ends came to 16 bases. This CDR3 is 15 amino acids long. CDR3 sequence: CASSISDLFPYEQYF. The CDR3 DNA follows: TGTGCCAGCAGTATTTCGGACCTCTTTCCCTACGAGCAGTACTTC.

The rearrangement links TRBV27 to TRBJ1-5; perhaps TRBD1 as D (6 bases). The germline V gene has CDR1 MNHEY and CDR2 SMNVEV (reference sequence). This CDR3 contains 17 residues. V lost 5 bases and J 6 bases, leaving 23 bases between the germline ends. This chain's CDR3 is CASSPEPGQRGIQPQHF. CDR3 DNA sequence: TGTGCCAGCAGTCCCGAACCGGGGCAAAGGGGGATTCAGCCCCAGCATTTT.

V usage is TRBV2 and J usage is TRBJ2-3, with 12 nucleotides matching TRBD2. Germline V gene lookup returns CDR1 SNHLY and CDR2 FYNNEI. The CDR3 length is 15 residues. After removal of 11 bases from V and 2 bases from J, the junction contained 8 bases not matched to a gene. CDR3: CAGGTSGLSTDTQYF. The DNA for the CDR3 is TGTGCCGGGGGGACTAGCGGGCTTTCCACAGATACGCAGTATTTT.

The chain joins TRBV12-3 or TRBV12-4 to TRBJ1-2; D is unclear. This CDR3 contains 13 residues. Deletions cut 6 bases from V and 3 bases from J, with 11 bases between. Written as DNA, the CDR3 is TGTGCCAGCAGCCCCGGCGGGCACTATGGCTACACCTTC. Its translation: CASSPGGHYGYTF.

Judged by abundance, this clone is medium-sized. This chain joins TRBV6-2 or TRBV6-3 and TRBJ2-6; 8 positions agree with TRBD2. The germline V gene has CDR1 MNHEY and CDR2 SVGEGT. This CDR3 contains 15 residues. V was pared by 5 bases and J by 0 bases, with 0 bases of the junction left unmatched. This chain's CDR3 is CASSSGSSGANVLTF. In DNA, the CDR3 is TGTGCCAGCAGTAGCGGGAGCTCTGGGGCCAACGTCCTGACTTTC.

J is TRBJ1-5 and V is TRBV19; TRBD1 matches at 9 bases. The CDR3 sequence is 15 residues long. Unmatched junction bases numbered 9, after V lost 10 bases and J lost 2 bases. Looked up from germline, CDR1 is LNHDA and CDR2 is SQIVND (reference sequence). The CDR3 nucleotides are TGTGCCACCCGGACAGGGGCGTGGGGCAATCAGCCCCAGCATTTT. Amino acids: CATRTGAWGNQPQHF.

This chain uses TRBV4-1 with TRBJ1-4; 7 bases align to TRBD1. There are 17 residues in the CDR3. V shed 4 bases and J 4 bases; nucleotides not matched to a gene: 12. Germline CDR1 MGHRA, CDR2 YSYEKL. CDR3 residues: CASSLPGTGTVNEKLFF. Here the CDR3 DNA reads TGCGCCAGCAGCCTGCCCGGTACCGGGACAGTTAATGAAAAACTGTTTTTT.

The genes are TRBV6-1 and TRBJ2-7; 8 nucleotides agree with TRBD1. Unmatched junction bases numbered 21, after V lost 4 bases and J lost 4 bases. Looked up from germline, CDR1 is MNHNS and CDR2 is SASEGT. This CDR3 comprises 19 residues. The CDR3 bases are TGTGCCAGCAGTGTCCAAGGGTCTGGGTCAGGGACAGGCGGTTACGAGCAGTACTTC. Translation: CASSVQGSGSGTGGYEQYF.